These 26 T cell receptor beta chains were sequenced from one sample in a study of graft-versus-host responses after intestinal transplantation. Their antigens remain unidentified. This table comes from immunoSEQ multiplex PCR, and its TCRdb copy is limited to in-frame clones, with some not included. Of under 150,000 clones in the sample, 85% to 95% were seen once. The starting material was unstimulated CD4+ T cells sorted from spleen or lymph node cells, obtained before intestinal transplant. Receptors were obtained from a human donor who received an intestinal transplant.

DNA for the CDR3: TGTGCCAGCAGCGCTGGAGAGGGGGAGACCCAGTACTTC. This encodes CASSAGEGETQYF. J is TRBJ2-5 and V is TRBV6-1; D tentatively reads TRBD1 or TRBD2 (5 bases each). This CDR3 spans 13 amino acids. V lost 6 bases and J 5 bases, leaving 13 bases between the germline ends. Germline values: CDR1 MNHNS, CDR2 SASEGT.

V usage is TRBV21-1 and J usage is TRBJ2-7. TRBV21-1 is a known pseudogene. The CDR3 is made up of 12 amino acids. CDR3 sequence reads: CASSRGRRAEHF. Here the CDR3 DNA reads TGTGCCAGCAGCAGGGGACGGCGAGCCGAGCACTTC.

The J gene is TRBJ2-7, the V gene TRBV7-9, with TRBD1 matching over 10 bases. The CDR3 is made up of 14 amino acids. The V gene end was trimmed by 5 bases and the J gene end by 2 bases; junction bases not matched to a gene: 3. Germline V gives CDR1 SEHNR, CDR2 FQNEAQ (reference sequence). This CDR3 is CASSRGQGAYEQYF. The CDR3 DNA reads TGTGCCAGCAGCCGAGGACAGGGGGCCTACGAGCAGTACTTC.

The CDR3 DNA reads as TGTGCCAGTAGTATTGGGACAGGCTATGGCTACACCTTC. It yields the protein CASSIGTGYGYTF. V usage is TRBV19 and J usage is TRBJ1-2; TRBD1 agrees at 8 bases. V lost 3 bases to trimming and J lost 4 bases; unmatched junction nucleotides: 1. The CDR3 length is 13 residues. Germline V gene data show CDR1 as LNHDA and CDR2 as SQIVND (reference sequence).

The V gene is TRBV29-1, the J gene TRBJ1-1, with D unclear. This CDR3 comprises 16 residues. The V end lost 6 bases, the J end lost 4 bases, and 24 bases lay between the germline ends. Germline V CDR1 and CDR2: SQVTM, ANQGSEA. CDR3 region: CSVHRRLQDRFTEAFF. As DNA, the CDR3 is TGCAGCGTCCACAGAAGGCTCCAGGATCGGTTCACTGAAGCTTTCTTT.

This chain connects TRBV28 to TRBJ1-1, with D hard to call. Trimming pared 5 bases from V and 8 bases from J, leaving 18 bases between. The CDR3 sequence is 14 residues long. The germline gives CDR1 MDHEN, CDR2 SYDVKM. CDR3 amino acids: CASSPPPTGKEAFF. In DNA, the CDR3 is TGTGCCAGCAGTCCCCCGCCCACGGGGAAGGAAGCTTTCTTT.

V is TRBV10-2 and J is TRBJ1-6; TRBD1 might be the D (5 bases). Between the trimmed V and J ends, which lost 0 bases and 9 bases, there was a span of 12 bases. There are 15 residues in the CDR3. Germline V gene lookup returns CDR1 WSHSY and CDR2 SAAADI. The DNA of the CDR3 is TGCGCCAGCAGTGAGTCGAGGGGAGTGGTTTCACCCCTCCACTTT. Its protein product is CASSESRGVVSPLHF.

This clone has only one observation. The rearrangement joins TRBV19 to TRBJ1-2; D might be TRBD1 (5 bases). Trimming shortened V by 3 bases and J by 2 bases, and 10 bases separated the two germline ends. Germline V gene lookup returns CDR1 LNHDA and CDR2 SQIVND (reference sequence). The CDR3 covers 14 residues. CDR3 coding DNA: TGTGCCAGTAGTATCGAGGGGAGGAACTATGGCTACACCTTC. Translating gives CASSIEGRNYGYTF.

This clone was counted once. The chain combines TRBV7-8 with TRBJ2-2; TRBD1 matches at 7 bases. The CDR3 is 17 amino acids. With V trimmed by 2 bases and J by 2 bases, 8 bases remained unmatched. Germline CDR1 is SGHVS and CDR2 is FQNEAQ. CDR3 sequence reads: CASSLLIGTANTGELFF. The CDR3 bases are TGTGCCAGCAGCTTACTAATCGGGACAGCTAACACCGGGGAGCTGTTTTTT.

V is TRBV19 and J is TRBJ2-7; no firm D call. Trimming shortened V by 3 bases and J by 4 bases, and 10 bases separated the two germline ends. CDR1 and CDR2 from the germline V gene are LNHDA and SQIVND (reference sequence). This CDR3 has 13 residues. Here the CDR3 reads CASSIGRFYEQYF. DNA of the CDR3: TGTGCCAGTAGTATCGGCCGGTTTTACGAGCAGTACTTC.

The chain joins TRBV9 to TRBJ1-5; maybe TRBD1 (6 bases). V dropped 4 bases and J dropped 1 base, with 12 bases sitting between them. The CDR3 has 15 amino acids. Per the germline V gene, CDR1 is SGDLS and CDR2 is YYNGEE. The CDR3 DNA sequence: TGTGCCAGCAGCCTCGCGGGACAAAGCAATCAGCCCCAGCATTTT. It encodes CASSLAGQSNQPQHF.

The rearrangement uses TRBV29-1 and TRBJ2-2; D gene ambiguous. Germline CDR1 and CDR2: SQVTM and ANQGSEA. Trimming left V 4 bases short and J 4 bases short, with 7 bases between. CDR3 length equals 12 residues. The CDR3 DNA reads as TGCAGCGTTGCACTTCTCACCGGGGAGCTGTTTTTT. This sequence encodes CSVALLTGELFF.

This chain links TRBV7-3 with TRBJ2-3, with 9 bases matching TRBD1. Trimming removed 5 bases from V and 6 bases from J; junction bases left unmatched: 6. CDR3 size: 14 residues. Per the germline V gene, CDR1 is SGHTA and CDR2 is FQGTGA. The CDR3 loop reads CASSPGTGTDTQYF. CDR3 sequence (DNA): TGTGCCAGCAGCCCCGGGACAGGGACGGATACGCAGTATTTT. The full variable domain, in which reference TRBV7-3 and TRBJ2-3 provide the parts outside the CDR3, is GAGVSQTPSNKVTEKGKYVELRCDPISGHTALYWYRQSLGQGPEFLIYFQGTGAADDSGLPNDRFFAVRPEGSVSTLKIQRTERGDSAVYLCASSPGTGTDTQYFGPGTRLTVL.

V gene TRBV4-2 combines with J gene TRBJ2-7, with D perhaps given as TRBD1 or TRBD2 (5 bases each). This CDR3 spans 17 amino acids. Germline CDR1 is LGHNA and CDR2 is YNFKEQ. The V and J ends lost 3 bases and 0 bases respectively, with 18 bases between them. CDR3 loop: CASSHQGAGDLSYEQYF. The CDR3 DNA is TGTGCCAGCAGCCATCAGGGAGCCGGGGACCTCTCCTACGAGCAGTACTTC.

The chain joins TRBV5-4 to TRBJ2-1; 16 bases are shared with TRBD2. Trimming took 4 bases from V and 7 from J; bases not matched to a gene: 8. Looked up from germline, CDR1 is SGHNT and CDR2 is YYREEE (reference sequence). This CDR3 has 17 amino acids. DNA for the CDR3: TGTGCCAGCAGCCCAGGGACTAGCGGGGGGGCGAGAAATGAGCAGTTCTTC. Protein product: CASSPGTSGGARNEQFF.

The chain has TRBV4-2 and TRBJ2-7; possible D gene TRBD1, 5 bases. V shed 0 bases and J shed 5 bases, with 23 bases lying between them. The CDR3 covers 18 residues. Looked up from germline, CDR1 is LGHNA and CDR2 is YNFKEQ. The CDR3: CASSQELNGRTKGHEQYF. CDR3 DNA sequence: TGTGCCAGCAGCCAAGAATTGAACGGCCGGACAAAGGGGCACGAGCAGTACTTC.

CDR3 nucleotides: TGCGCCAGCAGCTTGGCCTGGGCGGGGGGGCCAAGCAATGAGCAGTTCTTC. This encodes CASSLAWAGGPSNEQFF. The chain combines TRBV5-1 with TRBJ2-1; TRBD2 matches 9 bases. Germline CDR1 and CDR2: SGHRS and YFSETQ. V shed 0 bases, J shed 6 bases, and the junction held 10 bases outside the gene matches. The CDR3 has 17 amino acids.

The chain combines TRBV9 with TRBJ2-3; D not certain. V gave up 1 base and J gave up 2 bases, with 5 bases separating them. Germline lookup yields CDR1 SGDLS and CDR2 YYNGEE. The CDR3 loop spans 13 amino acids. The CDR3 is CASSVRVTDTQYF. As DNA, the CDR3 is TGTGCCAGCAGCGTAAGGGTCACAGATACGCAGTATTTT.

The chain is built from TRBV10-2 and TRBJ2-5; unclear D gene. V lost 5 bases and J lost 5, with 9 bases in between. Looked up from germline, CDR1 is WSHSY and CDR2 is SAAADI. The CDR3 is 12 residues long. In nucleotides, the CDR3 is TGCGCCAGCAGTCATGCCCGGGAGACCCAGTACTTC. This sequence encodes CASSHARETQYF.

The chain couples TRBV19 to TRBJ2-7; 9 bases fit TRBD1. The J segment lost 3 bases and the V segment lost 5 bases, leaving 17 bases of the junction unmatched. This CDR3 has 18 amino acids. From germline, CDR1 is LNHDA and CDR2 SQIVND (reference sequence). Written as DNA, the CDR3 is TGTGCCAGTAGTCGCCGGGTGGTAGGACAGGGGATCATCTACGAGCAGTACTTC. Translated: CASSRRVVGQGIIYEQYF.

The V gene is TRBV14, the J gene TRBJ1-4; TRBD1 agrees at 7 bases. The CDR3 extends over 15 amino acids. Germline lookup yields CDR1 SGHDN and CDR2 FVKESK. V dropped 4 bases and J dropped 6; count of bases not matched to a gene: 8. The CDR3 here is CASSPLPGQDEKLFF. CDR3 DNA: TGTGCCAGCAGCCCCCTACCCGGACAGGATGAAAAACTGTTTTTT.

The chain joins TRBV2 to TRBJ1-3; 8 nucleotides match TRBD1. V shed 6 bases, J shed 0 bases, and the junction held 1 base outside the gene matches. CDR3 size: 14 residues. Germline CDR1 is SNHLY and CDR2 is FYNNEI. For the CDR3, the DNA is TGTGCCAGCAGCCAGGGGGCCTCTGGAAACACCATATATTTT. This sequence encodes CASSQGASGNTIYF.

V gene TRBV15 combines with J gene TRBJ1-2, with a tentative D call TRBD1 (5 bases). Germline CDR1 reads LNHNV; CDR2 reads YYDKDF (reference sequence). V lost 5 bases and J lost 3, with 10 bases in between. This CDR3 is 13 amino acids long. The CDR3 DNA is TGTGCCACCAGCCTCGGGACGGACTATGGCTACACCTTC. Residues: CATSLGTDYGYTF.

The gene calls are TRBV30 and TRBJ2-4; D may be TRBD2 (7 bases). Trimming removed 5 bases at V and 8 bases at J, with 13 bases between. The V gene's germline CDR1 is GTSNPN and CDR2 SVGIG (reference sequence). The CDR3 has 12 residues. For the CDR3, the DNA is TGTGCCTGGTCCCGGGGGGCTCACATTCAGTACTTC. Translated: CAWSRGAHIQYF.

V is TRBV11-3 and J is TRBJ1-5, with TRBD1 as a possible D gene (5 bases). V was pared by 0 bases and J by 11 bases, with 11 bases between. Germline-derived CDR1 and CDR2 are SGHNT and YENEEA. The length of the CDR3 is 13 residues. CDR3 DNA sequence: TGTGCCAGCAGCTTAGATGGGGGATCGGCCCAGCATTTT. Encoded protein: CASSLDGGSAQHF.

The CDR3: CASRRGTPQNANTEAFF. The CDR3, as DNA: TGCGCCAGCCGAAGAGGGACACCTCAAAATGCGAACACTGAAGCTTTCTTT. The chain employs TRBV5-1 and TRBJ1-1; D is perhaps TRBD1 (6 bases). This CDR3 has 17 amino acids. The V end lost 7 bases, the J end lost 1 base, and 23 bases lay between the germline ends. Germline V gives CDR1 SGHRS, CDR2 YFSETQ.